A single sample gave rise to the 10 T cell receptor beta chains below, sequenced in a study of blood T cells in healthy people across ages. Alongside a J-beta primer mix, a sample-barcoded 5' primer served in a second PCR lasting about 7 to 12 cycles. TCRdb analysed the 5' RACE reads with MiXCR anew, one entry per CDR3 protein. The table lists about 700,000 distinct CDR3 sequences, approximately 30% of them singletons. Source material: blood. Receptor source: a woman older than 75 in good health.

This clonotype was picked up many times. This sequence joins TRBV6-5 and TRBJ2-4; TRBD1 aligns across 9 bases. V gave up 2 bases and J gave up 3 bases; unmatched junction bases: 5. The CDR3 totals 16 residues. CDR1 and CDR2 (germline): MNHEY, SVGAGI. CDR3 nucleotides: TGTGCCAGCAGTTACCTCGACAGGGGGGTCAAAAACATTCAGTACTTC. Translation gives CASSYLDRGVKNIQYF.

Many counts were recorded for this clonotype. The J gene is TRBJ1-4, the V gene TRBV20-1; 7 bases map to TRBD1. Trimming took 5 bases from V and 5 from J; bases not matched to a gene: 11. Germline lookup yields CDR1 DFQATT and CDR2 SNEGSKA (reference sequence). The CDR3 covers 15 residues. CDR3 coding DNA: TGCAGTGCTTCCCCTAGACAGGGTTTAAATGAAAAACTGTTTTTT. Protein product: CSASPRQGLNEKLFF.

This chain joins TRBV2 and TRBJ2-5; 13 bases fit TRBD2. V gave up 5 bases and J gave up 5 bases; unmatched junction bases: 5. The CDR3 length is 15 residues. The germline V gene encodes CDR1 SNHLY and CDR2 FYNNEI. CDR3 sequence reads: CASSRTSGRGETQYF. The CDR3 DNA reads as TGTGCCAGCAGTCGGACTAGCGGGAGAGGGGAGACCCAGTACTTC.

As for this clonotype: One base away lies a much larger clone, so this may be a sequencing read error. V and J are TRBV28 and TRBJ2-1; D not certain. V was pared by 6 bases and J by 11 bases, with 11 bases between. From germline, CDR1 is MDHEN and CDR2 SYDVKM. The CDR3 is 11 residues long. This CDR3 reads CASRILNKQFF. DNA for the CDR3: TGTGCCAGCAGAATACTAAATAAGCAGTTCTTC. The full variable domain, completed using reference TRBV28 and TRBJ2-1, is DVKVTQSSRYLVKRTGEKVFLECVQDMDHENMFWYRQDPGLGLRLIYFSYDVKMKEKGDIPEGYSVSREKKERFSLILESASTNQTSMYLCASRILNKQFFGPGTRLTVL.

This clonotype showed up many times. The chain couples TRBV10-3 to TRBJ2-5; possibly TRBD1 or TRBD2 for D (6 bases each). V gave up 3 bases and J gave up 5 bases, with 16 bases separating them. Germline V CDR1 and CDR2: ENHRY, SYGVKD. The CDR3 spans 15 residues. This CDR3 is CAISDPGAVAETQYF. CDR3 DNA sequence: TGTGCCATCAGTGACCCGGGGGCCGTAGCGGAGACCCAGTACTTC.

This clonotype was seen at least ten times. The chain recombines TRBV5-6 with TRBJ2-7, with D possibly TRBD2 on 6 matching bases. The CDR3 runs to 14 residues. CDR1 and CDR2 from the germline V gene are SGHDT and YYEEEE. V lost 6 bases and J 0 bases, leaving 13 bases between the germline ends. The CDR3 coding sequence is TGTGCCAGCACCCTGGCGGGGAGCTCCTACGAGCAGTACTTC. Translating gives CASTLAGSSYEQYF.

This clonotype showed up many times. The CDR3 DNA is TGTGCCAGCAGCTTAGTGTCCGAGCAGTACTTC. This encodes CASSLVSEQYF. The chain joins TRBV7-9 to TRBJ2-7; D not certain. Germline loops: CDR1 SEHNR, CDR2 FQNEAQ (reference sequence). Trimming removed 1 base from V and 6 bases from J, with 4 bases in between. The CDR3 sequence is 11 residues long.

This clonotype was counted ten times or more. V and J are TRBV6-5 and TRBJ1-6; no definite D call. CDR1 and CDR2 from the germline V gene are MNHEY and SVGAGI. The CDR3 has 15 amino acids. Trimming stripped 3 bases from V and 5 bases from J, with 11 bases between. CDR3 nucleotides: TGTGCCAGCAGTTATGCTGCGCACAATAATTCACCCCTCCACTTT. Encoded protein: CASSYAAHNNSPLHF.

This chain uses TRBV10-3 with TRBJ2-3; weak D call: TRBD2 (5 bases). The CDR3 loop spans 15 amino acids. Per germline, CDR1 ENHRY and CDR2 SYGVKD. V was shortened by 2 bases and J by 5 bases, with 14 bases between the two germline ends. The CDR3 DNA sequence: TGTGCCATCAGTGAGATCAGGCTAGGAGGAGATACGCAGTATTTT. It is translated as CAISEIRLGGDTQYF.

This rearrangement joins TRBV14 to TRBJ2-1; the D call may be TRBD1 or TRBD2 (5 bases each). The CDR3 has 15 residues. Trimming pared 5 bases from V and 7 bases from J, leaving 18 bases between. Per germline, CDR1 SGHDN and CDR2 FVKESK. The CDR3 sequence: CASSVGTSMINEQFF. CDR3 DNA: TGTGCCAGCAGCGTCGGGACCAGCATGATTAATGAGCAGTTCTTC.